This TCR beta chain was sequenced for a study of T cell repertoires in cytomegalovirus infection. Looking at the study overall: An indication of both CMV infection and matching HLA type came from public TCR beta signatures.

Each CDR3 protein is one row after TCRdb ran MiXCR on the reads. The top ten clones hold more than 2.5% of a sample with roughly 760,000 distinct CDR3 sequences, 35% of them seen once. This clonotype appeared once. The receptor's source is a human donor in good health (CMV status not recorded). Some clones in this sample may be carry-over from other donors' samples. Sequencing was done on a sample of PBMCs.

CDR3 amino acids: CATKGQGEGNSPLHF. The CDR3, as DNA: TGTGCCACCAAGGGACAGGGAGAAGGGAATTCACCCCTCCACTTT. The chain carries TRBV19 and TRBJ1-6, with TRBD1 matching over 9 bases. Trimming removed 10 bases from V and 7 bases from J; junction bases left unmatched: 11. From germline, CDR1 is LNHDA and CDR2 SQIVND (reference sequence). The CDR3 covers 15 residues. The full variable domain, completed using reference TRBV19 and TRBJ1-6, is DGGITQSPKYLFRKEGQNVTLSCEQNLNHDAMYWYRQDPGQGLRLIYYSQIVNDFQKGDIAEGYSVSREKKESFPLTVTSAQKNPTAFYLCATKGQGEGNSPLHFGNGTRLTVT.